One sample yielded the 11 T cell receptor beta chains listed below, sequenced in a study of PD-L1 blockade in urothelial cancer. Sequencing used immunoSEQ multiplex PCR; TCRdb keeps in-frame clones, though not all of them. In the table there are tens of thousands of clones, roughly 80% of which are singletons. Source: PBMCs, taken around atezolizumab (anti-PD-L1) treatment. These receptors all come from a man in his 70s with urothelial cancer.

This clone has just one count. The rearrangement joins TRBV7-3 to TRBJ1-1; TRBD1 might be the D (6 bases). V dropped 4 bases and J dropped 6 bases, with 12 bases sitting between them. CDR1 and CDR2 from the germline V gene are SGHTA and FQGTGA. The CDR3 consists of 13 residues. CDR3 loop: CASSSFRGSEAFF. CDR3 sequence (DNA): TGTGCCAGCAGCTCGTTCAGGGGATCTGAAGCTTTCTTT.

J is TRBJ1-1 and V is TRBV27; D call uncertain. This CDR3 contains 15 residues. Per germline, CDR1 MNHEY and CDR2 SMNVEV (reference sequence). V was clipped by 5 bases and J by 2 bases, with 15 bases between them. The CDR3 reads CASSLASTKNTEAFF. In DNA form, the CDR3 reads TGTGCCAGCAGTCTAGCCTCTACTAAAAACACTGAAGCTTTCTTT.

The V gene is TRBV7-2, the J gene TRBJ1-1; the D gene is possibly TRBD1 (5 bases). Germline lookup yields CDR1 SGHTA and CDR2 FQGNSA. V lost 1 base to trimming and J lost 4 bases, with 10 bases between them. The CDR3 has 14 residues. CDR3 region: CASSLGPGITEAFF. In DNA, the CDR3 is TGTGCCAGCAGCTTAGGTCCAGGGATCACTGAAGCTTTCTTT.

The rearrangement uses TRBV6-5 and TRBJ1-4, with D tentatively TRBD1 (6 bases). CDR1 MNHEY and CDR2 SVGAGI come from the germline V gene. Trimming took off 6 bases at V and 3 bases at J, with 11 bases between the two ends. The CDR3 is made up of 14 amino acids. This chain's CDR3 is CASSRDTANEKLFF. The CDR3 bases are TGTGCCAGCAGCCGGGACACGGCTAATGAAAAACTGTTTTTT.

The genes are TRBV9 and TRBJ1-1; the match to TRBD1 covers 7 bases. In germline, CDR1 is SGDLS, CDR2 YYNGEE. With 4 bases clipped from V and 4 bases from J, the junction kept 10 bases outside the gene matches. The CDR3 is 15 residues long. The CDR3: CASSPRDSPGTEAFF. The CDR3, as DNA: TGTGCCAGCAGCCCCCGGGACAGCCCCGGCACTGAAGCTTTCTTT.

This sequence joins TRBV5-6 and TRBJ1-2; TRBD1 is a possible D gene (5 bases). CDR3 size: 15 residues. Germline lookup yields CDR1 SGHDT and CDR2 YYEEEE. Trimming removed 1 base from V and 0 bases from J, with 10 bases in between. CDR3 sequence reads: CASSLRGGSNYGYTF. The DNA for the CDR3 is TGTGCCAGCAGCTTGAGGGGAGGGTCTAACTATGGCTACACCTTC.

The CDR3 DNA is TGTGCCAGCAGCTTAGCCGGAGCGGGAGTTACAGATACGCAGTATTTT. As protein: CASSLAGAGVTDTQYF. The chain has TRBV7-2 and TRBJ2-3, with 8 bases that match TRBD2. Germline V gene lookup returns CDR1 SGHTA and CDR2 FQGNSA. Germline trimming cut 0 bases from V and 3 bases from J; bases unmatched to any gene: 5. The CDR3 has 16 amino acids.

The chain links TRBV5-4 to TRBJ2-3, with TRBD1 as a possible D gene (5 bases). This CDR3 contains 15 residues. V was clipped by 3 bases and J by 2 bases, with 13 bases between them. CDR1 is SGHNT and CDR2 is YYREEE in the germline V gene (reference sequence). The CDR3 sequence is CASSYRQSLTDTQYF. In DNA, the CDR3 is TGTGCCAGCAGCTACCGACAGTCCCTCACAGATACGCAGTATTTT.

V gene TRBV27 combines with J gene TRBJ1-6; 9 bases are shared with TRBD1. The CDR3 has 14 residues. With V trimmed by 4 bases and J by 13 bases, 8 bases remained unmatched. Germline V gene data show CDR1 as MNHEY and CDR2 as SMNVEV (reference sequence). CDR3 amino acids: CASSSGQGWGPLHF. The CDR3, as DNA: TGTGCCAGCAGTTCGGGACAGGGCTGGGGTCCCCTCCACTTT.

The chain couples TRBV19 to TRBJ2-5, with 7 bases fitting TRBD2. The CDR3 contains 14 residues. V lost 3 bases, J lost 1 base, and 2 bases stayed unmatched. Looked up from germline, CDR1 is LNHDA and CDR2 is SQIVND (reference sequence). CDR3 sequence: CASSIGGGQETQYF. The CDR3 nucleotides are TGTGCCAGTAGTATTGGGGGGGGCCAAGAGACCCAGTACTTC.

The chain recombines TRBV6-1 with TRBJ2-1; 7 positions match TRBD2. V gave up 4 bases and J gave up 3 bases; unmatched junction bases: 9. There are 16 residues in the CDR3. Germline V gives CDR1 MNHNS, CDR2 SASEGT. CDR3 region: CASSAQLASNYNEQFF. The DNA of the CDR3 is TGTGCCAGCAGTGCCCAACTAGCGAGTAACTACAATGAGCAGTTCTTC.